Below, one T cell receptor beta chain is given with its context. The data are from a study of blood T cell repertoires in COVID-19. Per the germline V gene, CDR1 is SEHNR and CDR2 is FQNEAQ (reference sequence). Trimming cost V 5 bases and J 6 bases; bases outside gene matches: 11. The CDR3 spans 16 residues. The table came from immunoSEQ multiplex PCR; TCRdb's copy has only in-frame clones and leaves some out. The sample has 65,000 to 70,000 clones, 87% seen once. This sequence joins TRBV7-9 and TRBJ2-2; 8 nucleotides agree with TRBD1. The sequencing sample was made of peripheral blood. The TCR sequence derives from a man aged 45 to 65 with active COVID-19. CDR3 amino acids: CASSPQGGIGAGELFF. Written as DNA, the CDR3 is TGTGCCAGCAGCCCACAGGGGGGCATTGGGGCCGGGGAGCTGTTTTTT.